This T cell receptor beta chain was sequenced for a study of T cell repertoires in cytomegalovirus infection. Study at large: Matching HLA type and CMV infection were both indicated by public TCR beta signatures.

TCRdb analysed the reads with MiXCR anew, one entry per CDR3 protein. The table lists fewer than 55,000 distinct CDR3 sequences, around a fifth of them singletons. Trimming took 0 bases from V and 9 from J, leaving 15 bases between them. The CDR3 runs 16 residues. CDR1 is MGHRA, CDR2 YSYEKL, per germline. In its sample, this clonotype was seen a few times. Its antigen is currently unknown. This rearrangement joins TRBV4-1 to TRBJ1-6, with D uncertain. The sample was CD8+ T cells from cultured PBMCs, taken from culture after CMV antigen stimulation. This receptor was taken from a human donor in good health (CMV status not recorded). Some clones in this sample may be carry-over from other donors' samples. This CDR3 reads CASSQERRTTISPLHF. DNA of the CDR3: TGCGCCAGCAGCCAAGAACGACGGACCACAATTTCACCCCTCCACTTT.